The next 25 T cell receptor beta chains were all read from a single sample in a study of T-cell reconstitution after alpha-beta-depleted transplantation in children. Unique molecular identifiers were incorporated when the TCRbeta library was constructed. MiXCR was run by TCRdb on the PCR reads, yielding one entry per CDR3 protein. The data contain about 610,000 distinct CDR3 sequences, roughly a tenth of them singletons. The sequenced sample was PBMCs from the stem cell graft donor, obtained from the stem cell graft. The receptors were gathered from a human donor who donated a stem cell graft to a child with acute myeloid leukemia.

The chain employs TRBV18 and TRBJ1-5; D possibly corresponds to TRBD1 (5 bases). Looked up from germline, CDR1 is KGHSH and CDR2 is LQKENI. The CDR3 totals 16 residues. V was cut by 4 bases and J by 3 bases, with 16 bases left in between. CDR3 amino acids: CASSRTSLGNNQPQHF. As DNA, the CDR3 is TGTGCCAGCTCACGGACAAGTCTGGGAAACAATCAGCCCCAGCATTTT.

This clonotype has a count of ten or more. V is TRBV12-3 or TRBV12-4 and J is TRBJ1-5, with D unclear. This CDR3 region has 12 residues. Deletions cut 9 bases from V and 7 bases from J, with 13 bases between. In nucleotides, the CDR3 is TGTGCCAGTGAGGAGGGAGGCCAGCCCCAGCATTTT. It is translated as CASEEGGQPQHF.

V and J are TRBV20-1 and TRBJ1-2, with TRBD1 matching 12 bases. Germline-derived CDR1 and CDR2 are DFQATT and SNEGSKA (reference sequence). This CDR3 is 14 amino acids long. Losses at the gene ends were 5 bases for V and 7 bases for J; bases not matched to a gene: 8. The CDR3 nucleotides are TGCAGTGCTGCGGGACAGGGGGCCCAGGGTGGCTACACCTTC. It encodes CSAAGQGAQGGYTF.

The CDR3 bases are TGTGCCAGCTCACCTACTCAAATAGGTGAGCAGTTCTTC. Encoded protein: CASSPTQIGEQFF. V and J are TRBV18 and TRBJ2-1; D gene unclear. Trimming cost V 3 bases and J 9 bases, with 12 bases left between them. Germline V lookup: CDR1 KGHSH, CDR2 LQKENI. The CDR3 is made up of 13 amino acids.

This clonotype was detected many times. The gene calls are TRBV6-5 and TRBJ1-1, with 10 nucleotides matching TRBD1. V dropped 2 bases and J dropped 0; count of bases not matched to a gene: 9. This CDR3 is 18 amino acids long. The germline V gene encodes CDR1 MNHEY and CDR2 SVGAGI. CDR3 region: CASSYRLAGTGVNTEAFF. CDR3 in DNA: TGTGCCAGCAGTTACCGGCTTGCCGGGACAGGGGTGAACACTGAAGCTTTCTTT.

This clonotype has more than one count but fewer than ten. The rearrangement joins TRBV15 to TRBJ2-2; D might be TRBD1 or TRBD2, each matching 5 bases. Germline CDR1 reads LNHNV; CDR2 reads YYDKDF (reference sequence). The CDR3 length is 14 residues. Trimming removed 8 bases from V and 1 base from J, with 11 bases in between. The CDR3 DNA is TGTGCCACCCGGGCGAGGGGGAACACCGGGGAGCTGTTTTTT. Residues: CATRARGNTGELFF.

The table lists this clonotype with many counts. The chain carries TRBV20-1 and TRBJ2-7; D might be TRBD1 (5 bases). V shed 0 bases and J shed 4 bases, with 13 bases lying between them. This CDR3 spans 14 amino acids. CDR1 is DFQATT and CDR2 is SNEGSKA in the germline V gene (reference sequence). CDR3: CSARDFDRVYEQYF. The DNA for the CDR3 is TGCAGTGCTAGAGACTTTGACAGAGTTTACGAGCAGTACTTC.

The chain links TRBV7-6 to TRBJ1-1; D gene ambiguous. The CDR3 runs to 13 residues. The germline V gene has CDR1 SGHVS and CDR2 FNYEAQ. Trimming cost V 2 bases and J 1 base, with 5 bases left between them. The CDR3 loop is CASSLISNTEAFF. CDR3 nucleotide sequence: TGTGCCAGCAGCTTAATCTCGAACACTGAAGCTTTCTTT.

This clonotype has more than one count but fewer than ten. V is TRBV12-3 or TRBV12-4 and J is TRBJ2-1; D remains unclear. V was pared by 1 base and J by 13 bases, with 8 bases between. There are 11 residues in the CDR3. CDR3 coding DNA: TGTGCCAGCAGTTTAGGAGTCCGACAGTTCTTC. Translated: CASSLGVRQFF.

V is TRBV7-9 and J is TRBJ2-1; 10 nucleotides match TRBD2. V was clipped by 4 bases and J by 4 bases; unmatched bases: 7. CDR1 is SEHNR and CDR2 is FQNEAQ in the germline V gene (reference sequence). This CDR3 comprises 16 residues. Here the CDR3 reads CASSSQREGTYNEQFF. CDR3 nucleotides: TGTGCCAGCAGCTCCCAGCGGGAGGGCACTTACAATGAGCAGTTCTTC.

This clonotype was detected ten times or more. In nucleotides, the CDR3 is TGCGCCAGCAGAGTGGTGGGGGAAAGGGAGCAGTACTTC. This sequence encodes CASRVVGEREQYF. The chain uses TRBV5-1 and TRBJ2-7; D is perhaps TRBD1 or TRBD2 (5 bases each). Germline V gives CDR1 SGHRS, CDR2 YFSETQ. V was trimmed by 5 bases and J by 7 bases, leaving 16 bases between them. This CDR3 has 13 residues.

This clonotype has ten or more counts. The rearrangement links TRBV28 to TRBJ2-3; 7 nucleotides line up with TRBD1. The V and J ends lost 4 bases and 6 bases, in that order; junction bases with no gene match: 16. This CDR3 comprises 17 residues. CDR1 is MDHEN and CDR2 is SYDVKM in the germline V gene. The CDR3 region is CASSWVQVHLRGDTQYF. CDR3 nucleotide sequence: TGTGCCAGCAGTTGGGTGCAGGTCCACCTCAGGGGGGATACGCAGTATTTT.

A single count supports this clonotype. The CDR3 DNA is TGCGCCAGCAGCCAAGATAATAGCGGGAGAGAAGAGAAGTACTTC. Protein product: CASSQDNSGREEKYF. V usage is TRBV4-3 and J usage is TRBJ2-7; TRBD2 aligns across 9 bases. Per germline, CDR1 LGHNA and CDR2 YSLEER. The CDR3 is made up of 15 amino acids. The junction had 11 bases not matched to a gene; V was cut back by 0 bases and J by 11 bases.

This clonotype appeared many times. The gene calls are TRBV24-1 and TRBJ2-2; D gene uncertain. Trimming cost V 5 bases and J 3 bases, with 6 bases left between them. The CDR3 is made up of 13 amino acids. Germline V gene data show CDR1 as KGHDR and CDR2 as SFDVKD. The DNA of the CDR3 is TGTGCCACCAGTGTTGGGGACACCGGGGAGCTGTTTTTT. Amino acid sequence: CATSVGDTGELFF.

In this sample, this clonotype turned up many times. This rearrangement joins TRBV7-9 to TRBJ1-1; 7 nucleotides align to TRBD1. The trim removed 3 bases at V and 4 bases at J, leaving 5 bases unmatched. Germline CDR1 reads SEHNR; CDR2 reads FQNEAQ (reference sequence). The CDR3 consists of 14 residues. CDR3 DNA sequence: TGTGCCAGCAGCTTGGAACAGGGGACCACTGAAGCTTTCTTT. Amino acids: CASSLEQGTTEAFF.

The chain has TRBV24-1 and TRBJ1-5; 8 nucleotides align to TRBD1. Germline V gives CDR1 KGHDR, CDR2 SFDVKD. Germline trimming cut 4 bases from V and 5 bases from J; bases unmatched to any gene: 9. The CDR3 loop spans 16 amino acids. Here the CDR3 DNA reads TGTGCCACCAGTGACCCCGGGACAGGCTTCGATCAGCCCCAGCATTTT. Amino acids: CATSDPGTGFDQPQHF.

In its sample, this clonotype was seen a few times. This chain joins TRBV20-1 and TRBJ2-3; TRBD2 is a possible D gene (6 bases). Germline V gives CDR1 DFQATT, CDR2 SNEGSKA (reference sequence). CDR3 size: 15 residues. Trimming left V 6 bases short and J 3 bases short, with 19 bases between. The CDR3 coding sequence is TGCAGTGCGTATGCTCCGGGACTTCAGACAGATACGCAGTATTTT. It encodes CSAYAPGLQTDTQYF.

This clonotype has ten or more counts. The chain links TRBV20-1 to TRBJ1-6; D not resolved. The CDR3 has 15 residues. Trimming took 0 bases from V and 0 from J, leaving 6 bases between them. Germline assignment: CDR1 DFQATT and CDR2 SNEGSKA (reference sequence). This CDR3 is CSARESSSYNSPLHF. DNA for the CDR3: TGCAGTGCTAGAGAGTCCAGCTCCTATAATTCACCCCTCCACTTT.

The J gene is TRBJ2-7, the V gene TRBV7-9, with D hard to call. CDR1 and CDR2 from the germline V gene are SEHNR and FQNEAQ (reference sequence). V lost 3 bases, J lost 5 bases, and 8 bases lay in between. The length of the CDR3 is 12 residues. CDR3 region: CASSFSLHEQYF. CDR3 nucleotide sequence: TGTGCCAGCAGCTTTTCACTCCACGAGCAGTACTTC.

This chain links TRBV3-1 with TRBJ1-4, with 11 positions matching TRBD1. The germline V gene has CDR1 LGHDT and CDR2 YNNKEL (reference sequence). This CDR3 contains 16 residues. Unmatched junction bases numbered 3, after V lost 2 bases and J lost 4 bases. The CDR3 DNA reads TGTGCCAGCAGCCAAAGGACAGGGGGCCTTAATGAAAAACTGTTTTTT. Encoded protein: CASSQRTGGLNEKLFF.

In this sample, this clonotype turned up a few times. The rearrangement uses TRBV6-1 and TRBJ1-5; perhaps TRBD1 as D (6 bases). CDR3 length: 13 residues. V gave up 11 bases and J gave up 0 bases, with 11 bases separating them. Per the germline V gene, CDR1 is MNHNS and CDR2 is SASEGT. CDR3 DNA sequence: TGTGCCGCTGTACAGGGTAGCAATCAGCCCCAGCATTTT. It codes for CAAVQGSNQPQHF.

This clonotype came up many times. The chain links TRBV18 to TRBJ2-1; 9 bases match TRBD2. The CDR3 contains 15 residues. V gave up 5 bases and J gave up 7 bases; unmatched junction bases: 9. In germline, CDR1 is KGHSH, CDR2 LQKENI. The CDR3 region is CASSRGIAGVNEQFF. Written as DNA, the CDR3 is TGTGCCAGCTCAAGGGGAATAGCGGGAGTTAATGAGCAGTTCTTC.

In its sample, this clonotype was seen many times. The chain links TRBV29-1 to TRBJ2-7, with D tentatively TRBD1 (8 bases). The germline CDR1 and CDR2 sequences are SQVTM and ANQGSEA. Trimming left V 1 base short and J 3 bases short, with 16 bases between. CDR3 size: 15 residues. The CDR3 here is CSVEVADREGYEQYF. The CDR3 DNA sequence: TGCAGCGTTGAAGTTGCGGACAGGGAGGGCTACGAGCAGTACTTC.

This chain connects TRBV7-2 to TRBJ2-1, with TRBD1 matching 11 bases. Trimming at V came to 0 bases and at J to 8 bases, leaving 3 bases not matched to a gene. Germline-derived CDR1 and CDR2 are SGHTA and FQGNSA. The CDR3 loop spans 15 amino acids. CDR3 in DNA: TGTGCCAGCAGCTTAGCGGGACAGGGGGTAGATGAGCAGTTCTTC. This codes for CASSLAGQGVDEQFF.

The genes are TRBV20-1 and TRBJ2-7, with no clear D. Trimming took 0 bases from V and 4 from J, leaving 7 bases between them. CDR3 length equals 12 residues. Germline CDR1 and CDR2: DFQATT and SNEGSKA (reference sequence). CDR3 DNA: TGCAGTGCTAGAGATTACGGATACGAGCAGTACTTC. This codes for CSARDYGYEQYF.